A selection of T cell receptor beta chains follows, all from one sample in a study of regulatory T cells in long-lasting Graves disease. Each CDR3 protein is one row after TCRdb ran MiXCR on the multiplex PCR reads. Among roughly 450,000 distinct CDR3 sequences, less than 25% were seen once, and the ten largest hold 7.8%. Sample: peripheral blood mononuclear cells (PBMCs), taken when the disease was refractory, from a patient treated with antithyroid drugs. All receptors come from a female donor with Graves disease. Both conserved end residues are part of each CDR3. D genes are given only for firm matches. Some rows mark clone size as missing; the rest say once, few, many or name a class of expanded clone.

clone_size j_call d_call v_call cdr3_aa cdr3_nt
many TRBJ2-2 - TRBV3-1 CASSHPFLQELFF TGTGCCAGCAGCCACCCCTTCCTTCAAGAGCTGTTTTTT
few TRBJ2-5 - TRBV7-9 CASSLFGQETQYF TGTGCCAGCAGCTTATTCGGGCAAGAGACCCAGTACTTC
- TRBJ2-1 - TRBV28 CASRLGWAGNEQFF TGTGCCAGCAGACTGGGGTGGGCAGGCAATGAGCAGTTCTTC
few TRBJ2-7 TRBD2 TRBV6-2/TRBV6-3 CASSYRSASGSREQYF TGTGCCAGCAGTTATAGATCCGCTAGCGGGTCTCGGGAGCAGTACTTC
- TRBJ1-2 - TRBV6-9 CASSSPLPNYGYTF TGTGCCAGCAGTTCCCCCTTACCTAACTATGGCTACACCTTC
- TRBJ1-6 - TRBV27 CASSLLEGSPLHF TGTGCCAGCAGTCTTCTCGAGGGATCACCCCTCCACTTT
many TRBJ1-2 TRBD1 TRBV28 CASSRLGTGGVGYGYTF TGTGCCAGCAGTCGTCTCGGGACAGGGGGCGTCGGCTATGGCTACACCTTC
- TRBJ1-6 - TRBV6-1 CASSLGGSVGSPLHF TGTGCCAGCAGCCTGGGGGGAAGTGTGGGCTCACCCCTCCACTTT
once TRBJ2-3 - TRBV19 CASSMVGRSGLDTQYF TGTGCCAGTAGTATGGTGGGGAGAAGCGGACTGGATACGCAGTATTTT
- TRBJ2-7 - TRBV4-1 CASSRDADTLNEQYF TGCGCCAGCAGCCGCGACGCAGACACACTTAACGAGCAGTACTTC
many TRBJ2-2 TRBD2 TRBV5-1 CASSLAGGSTGELFF TGTGCCAGCAGCTTAGCAGGCGGGAGCACCGGGGAGCTGTTTTTT
- TRBJ2-5 TRBD2 TRBV5-1 CASSWPGRETQYF TGCGCCAGCAGCTGGCCCGGGAGGGAGACCCAGTACTTC
- TRBJ1-6 - TRBV6-1 CASRGHYNPPLHF TGTGCCAGCAGGGGACACTATAATCCACCCCTCCACTTT
- TRBJ1-2 - TRBV10-3 CAISETGDYGYTF TGTGCCATCAGTGAGACAGGTGACTATGGCTACACCTTC
many TRBJ2-5 - TRBV12-3/TRBV12-4 CASSLAGVETQYF TGTGCCAGCAGTTTAGCGGGAGTTGAGACCCAGTACTTC
many TRBJ2-1 - TRBV27 CASSLGGTYNEQFF TGTGCCAGCAGTTTGGGCGGGACCTACAATGAGCAGTTCTTC
- TRBJ2-2 TRBD2 TRBV6-2/TRBV6-3 CASRSSGSRPGELFF TGTGCCAGCAGATCAAGCGGGAGCCGTCCCGGGGAGCTGTTTTTT
few TRBJ2-5 TRBD1 TRBV11-2 CASSQGDRALF TGTGCCAGCAGTCAGGGGGACAGGGCCCTCTTC
many TRBJ1-5 - TRBV28 CASSVQRNPQHF TGTGCCAGCAGTGTACAGCGAAATCCCCAGCATTTT
many TRBJ2-7 TRBD1 TRBV28 CASSFGSGQVQEQYF TGTGCCAGCAGTTTCGGATCGGGACAGGTGCAAGAGCAGTACTTC
many TRBJ1-2 TRBD1 TRBV3-1 CASSQEGTAHGYTF TGTGCCAGCAGCCAAGAAGGGACAGCGCATGGCTACACCTTC
- TRBJ2-6 - TRBV6-1 CASHLGSSGANVLTF TGTGCCAGCCATCTAGGGAGCTCTGGGGCCAACGTCCTGACTTTC
- TRBJ1-3 - TRBV6-9 CASSYSDSYSGNTIYF TGTGCCAGCAGTTACTCAGACAGCTACTCTGGAAACACCATATATTTT
many TRBJ1-5 - TRBV18 CAAGSGNQPQHF TGTGCCGCCGGATCGGGCAATCAGCCCCAGCATTTT
- TRBJ2-1 - TRBV27 CASSLSSSTGSKQFF TGTGCCAGCAGTTTATCCTCCTCGACTGGGTCTAAGCAGTTCTTC
many TRBJ1-6 - TRBV10-3 CAIKLGQRRNSPLHF TGTGCCATCAAACTGGGTCAGAGGAGAAATTCACCCCTCCACTTT
once TRBJ1-2 - TRBV28 CASSLLGTGQTNYGYTF TGTGCCAGCAGTTTATTGGGGACCGGACAGACTAACTATGGCTACACCTTC
few TRBJ2-2 - TRBV6-1 CASSLNGELFF TGTGCCAGCAGCCTAAACGGGGAGCTGTTTTTT
few TRBJ1-2 TRBD1 TRBV25-1 CASRGQGANYGYTF TGTGCCAGCAGAGGACAGGGGGCCAACTATGGCTACACCTTC
- TRBJ1-5 - TRBV29-1 CSVLWGNQPQHF TGCAGCGTTCTATGGGGCAATCAGCCCCAGCATTTT
many TRBJ2-5 - TRBV6-1 CASNPGVGLETQYF TGTGCCAGCAACCCCGGGGTGGGTTTGGAGACCCAGTACTTC
- TRBJ2-1 TRBD2 TRBV20-1 CSARDLAGGQFGQFF TGCAGTGCTAGAGACTTGGCGGGAGGGCAGTTCGGGCAGTTCTTC
few TRBJ2-7 - TRBV7-9 CASSYSAGSHEQYF TGTGCCAGCAGCTATAGCGCAGGGAGTCACGAGCAGTACTTC
many TRBJ2-5 - TRBV20-1 CSAFAGTLQETQYF TGCAGTGCCTTCGCCGGGACTCTCCAAGAGACCCAGTACTTC
- TRBJ2-3 - TRBV12-3/TRBV12-4 CASSASTASTDTQYF TGTGCCAGCAGTGCATCGACAGCAAGCACAGATACGCAGTATTTT
many TRBJ2-7 TRBD2 TRBV29-1 CSVLLAGLSYEQYF TGCAGCGTTCTACTAGCGGGCCTCTCCTACGAGCAGTACTTC
few TRBJ2-7 TRBD2 TRBV5-1 CASSPGTSGFSSYEQYF TGCGCCAGCAGTCCCGGGACTAGCGGGTTCAGCTCCTACGAGCAGTACTTC
- TRBJ2-7 - TRBV6-2/TRBV6-3 CASSLPDWENYEQYF TGTGCCAGCAGTTTACCGGACTGGGAGAACTACGAGCAGTACTTC
many TRBJ1-6 - TRBV11-2 CASRYSYNSPLHF TGTGCCAGCCGTTACTCCTATAATTCACCCCTCCACTTT
- TRBJ2-5 TRBD2 TRBV6-2/TRBV6-3 CASSYSGGLAGEETQYF TGTGCCAGCAGTTACTCTGGGGGACTAGCGGGAGAGGAGACCCAGTACTTC
many TRBJ2-2 TRBD2 TRBV28 CASSLPSGRGNTGELFF TGTGCCAGCAGTTTACCCAGCGGGAGAGGGAACACCGGGGAGCTGTTTTTT
- TRBJ2-7 TRBD1 TRBV9 CPRGQQGSPSDEQYF TGTCCCCGCGGGCAACAGGGGAGTCCTTCGGACGAGCAGTACTTC